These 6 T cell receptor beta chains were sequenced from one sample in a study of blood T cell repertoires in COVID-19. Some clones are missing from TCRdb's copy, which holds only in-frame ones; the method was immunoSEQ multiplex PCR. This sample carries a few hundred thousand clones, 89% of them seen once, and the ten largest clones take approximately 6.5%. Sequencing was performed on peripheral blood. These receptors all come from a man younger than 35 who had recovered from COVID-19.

The CDR3 bases are TGCAGCGTGAGTGGAGGCCAGGAGTACGAGCAGTACTTC. Translated: CSVSGGQEYEQYF. The chain is built from TRBV29-1 and TRBJ2-7; perhaps TRBD2 as D (5 bases). Trimming took off 6 bases at V and 4 bases at J, with 16 bases between the two ends. The germline CDR1 and CDR2 sequences are SQVTM and ANQGSEA. The CDR3 runs to 13 residues.

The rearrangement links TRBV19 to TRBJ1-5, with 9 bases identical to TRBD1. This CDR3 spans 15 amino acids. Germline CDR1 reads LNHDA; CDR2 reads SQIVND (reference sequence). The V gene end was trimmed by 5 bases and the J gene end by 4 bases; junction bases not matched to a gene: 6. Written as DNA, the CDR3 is TGTGCCAGTAGTTGGGGGGACAGGGCTAATCAGCCCCAGCATTTT. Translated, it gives CASSWGDRANQPQHF.

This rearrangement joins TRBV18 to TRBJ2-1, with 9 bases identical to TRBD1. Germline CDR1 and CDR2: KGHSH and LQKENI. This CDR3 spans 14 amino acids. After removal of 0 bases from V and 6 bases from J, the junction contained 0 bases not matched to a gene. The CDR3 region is CASSPPGQGNEQFF. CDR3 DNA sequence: TGTGCCAGCTCACCACCGGGACAGGGCAATGAGCAGTTCTTC.

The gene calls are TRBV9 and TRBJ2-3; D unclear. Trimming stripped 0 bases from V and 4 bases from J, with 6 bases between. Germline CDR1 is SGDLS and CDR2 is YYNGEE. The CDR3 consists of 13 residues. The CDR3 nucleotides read TGTGCCAGCAGCGTAGCAGTCCCAGATACGCAGTATTTT. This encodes CASSVAVPDTQYF.

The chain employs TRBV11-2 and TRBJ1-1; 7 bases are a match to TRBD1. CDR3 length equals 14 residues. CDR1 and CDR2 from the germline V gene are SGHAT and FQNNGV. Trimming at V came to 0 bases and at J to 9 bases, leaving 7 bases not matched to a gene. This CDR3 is CASSLDPVQGKAFF. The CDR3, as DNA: TGTGCCAGCAGCTTAGATCCTGTACAGGGGAAAGCTTTCTTT.

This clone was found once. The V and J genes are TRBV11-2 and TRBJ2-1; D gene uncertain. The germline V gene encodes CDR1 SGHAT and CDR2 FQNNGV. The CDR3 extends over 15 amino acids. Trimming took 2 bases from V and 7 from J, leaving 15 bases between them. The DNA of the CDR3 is TGTGCCAGCAGCTTATTACCCCAGTACGGGAATGAGCAGTTCTTC. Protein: CASSLLPQYGNEQFF.